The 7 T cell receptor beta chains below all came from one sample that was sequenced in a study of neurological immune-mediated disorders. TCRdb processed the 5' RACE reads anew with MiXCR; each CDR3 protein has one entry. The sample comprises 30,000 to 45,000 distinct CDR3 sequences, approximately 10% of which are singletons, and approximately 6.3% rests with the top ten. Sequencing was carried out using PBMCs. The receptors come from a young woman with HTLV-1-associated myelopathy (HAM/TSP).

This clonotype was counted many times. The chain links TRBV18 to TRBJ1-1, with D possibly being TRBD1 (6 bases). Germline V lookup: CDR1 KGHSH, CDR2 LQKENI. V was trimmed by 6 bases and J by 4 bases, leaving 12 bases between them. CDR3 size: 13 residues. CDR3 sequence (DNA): TGTGCCAGCTCGGAGGGCAGGGGCACTGAAGCTTTCTTT. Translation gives CASSEGRGTEAFF.

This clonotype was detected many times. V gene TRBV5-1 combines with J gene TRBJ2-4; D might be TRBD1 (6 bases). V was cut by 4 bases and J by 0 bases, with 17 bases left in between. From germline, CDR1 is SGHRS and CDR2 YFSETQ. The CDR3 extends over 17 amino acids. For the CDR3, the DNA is TGCGCCAGCAGCCCGAACGGACAGACTCTAGCCAAAAACATTCAGTACTTC. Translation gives CASSPNGQTLAKNIQYF.

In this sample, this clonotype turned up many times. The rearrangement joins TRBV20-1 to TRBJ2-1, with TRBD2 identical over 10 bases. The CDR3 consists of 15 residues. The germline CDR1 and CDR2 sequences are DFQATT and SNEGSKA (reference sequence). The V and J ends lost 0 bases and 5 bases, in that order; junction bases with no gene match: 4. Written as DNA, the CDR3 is TGCAGTGCTAGAGATTGGACTAGCGGAAACAATGAGCAGTTCTTC. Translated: CSARDWTSGNNEQFF.

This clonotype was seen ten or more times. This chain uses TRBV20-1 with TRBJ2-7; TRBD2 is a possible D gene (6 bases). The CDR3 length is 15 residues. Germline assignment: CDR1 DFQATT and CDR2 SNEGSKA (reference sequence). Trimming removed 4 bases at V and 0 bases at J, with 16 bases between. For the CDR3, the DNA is TGCAGTGCTAACGATAACGGGGGAAGCTCCTACGAGCAGTACTTC. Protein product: CSANDNGGSSYEQYF.

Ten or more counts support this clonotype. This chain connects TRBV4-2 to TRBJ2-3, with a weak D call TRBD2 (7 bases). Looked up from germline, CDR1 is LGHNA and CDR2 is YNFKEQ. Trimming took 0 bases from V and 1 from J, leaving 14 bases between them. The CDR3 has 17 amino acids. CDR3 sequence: CASSQDLGGGGTDTQYF. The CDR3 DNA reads TGTGCCAGCAGCCAAGATCTAGGAGGGGGGGGCACAGATACGCAGTATTTT.

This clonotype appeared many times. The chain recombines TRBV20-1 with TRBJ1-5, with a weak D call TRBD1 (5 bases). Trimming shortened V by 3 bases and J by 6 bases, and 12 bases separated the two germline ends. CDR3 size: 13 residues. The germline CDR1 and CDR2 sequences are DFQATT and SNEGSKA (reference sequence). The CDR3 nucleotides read TGCAGTGCTAGTGGCAGGGTATCTCAGCCCCAGCATTTT. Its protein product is CSASGRVSQPQHF.

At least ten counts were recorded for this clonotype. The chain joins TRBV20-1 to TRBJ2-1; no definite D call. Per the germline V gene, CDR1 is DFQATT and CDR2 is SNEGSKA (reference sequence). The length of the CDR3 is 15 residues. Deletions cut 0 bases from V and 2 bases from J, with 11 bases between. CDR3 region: CSARDRQKPYNEQFF. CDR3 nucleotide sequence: TGCAGTGCTAGAGATCGGCAGAAACCCTACAATGAGCAGTTCTTC.